Presented here are 28 T cell receptor beta chains from one specimen sequenced in a study of shared clonotypes between healthy human individuals. TCRdb's copy holds only in-frame clones and misses some; the assay was immunoSEQ multiplex PCR. Of about 2.3 million clones in the sample, 85% to 95% were seen once. Sequencing was carried out using naive CD4+ T cells from PBMCs. Stated subset: CD45RA+ positively selected. Receptors were obtained from a man aged 18 to 29 in good health. Some clones in this sample may be carry-over from other donors' samples.

The chain has TRBV4-1 and TRBJ2-5; a weak D match, TRBD2 (6 bases). The germline gives CDR1 MGHRA, CDR2 YSYEKL. This CDR3 has 14 residues. V was trimmed by 5 bases and J by 2 bases, leaving 12 bases between them. The CDR3 sequence is CASSWAGGQETQYF. The CDR3 nucleotides are TGCGCCAGCAGCTGGGCCGGGGGTCAAGAGACCCAGTACTTC.

This clone was recorded a few times. The genes are TRBV7-9 and TRBJ2-1; 10 bases align to TRBD2. V shed 3 bases, J shed 12 bases, and the junction held 11 bases outside the gene matches. This CDR3 is 15 amino acids long. Germline V gene data show CDR1 as SEHNR and CDR2 as FQNEAQ (reference sequence). As DNA, the CDR3 is TGTGCCAGCAGCTTCCAAGCGGGAGGGCCTCTGGTGCAGTTCTTC. This sequence encodes CASSFQAGGPLVQFF.

The chain recombines TRBV2 with TRBJ1-1, with D maybe TRBD1 (6 bases). This CDR3 comprises 13 residues. Germline CDR1 is SNHLY and CDR2 is FYNNEI. Trimming removed 6 bases at V and 11 bases at J, with 19 bases between. The CDR3 loop is CASRELPGEEAFF. CDR3 sequence (DNA): TGTGCCAGCAGGGAACTCCCAGGGGAGGAGGCTTTCTTT.

V usage is TRBV25-1 and J usage is TRBJ2-7; no clear D. The CDR3 spans 13 residues. Germline V gene sequence: CDR1 MGHDK, CDR2 SYGVNS. Trimming pared 4 bases from V and 2 bases from J, leaving 9 bases between. The CDR3 is CASSVSKTYEQYF. CDR3 DNA sequence: TGTGCCAGCAGTGTATCTAAAACCTACGAGCAGTACTTC.

The chain links TRBV2 to TRBJ1-1; possibly TRBD1 for D (6 bases). The CDR3 contains 13 residues. V was clipped by 7 bases and J by 1 base, with 10 bases between them. CDR1 is SNHLY and CDR2 is FYNNEI in the germline V gene. CDR3 loop: CASIGQTNTEAFF. CDR3 coding DNA: TGTGCCAGCATTGGACAGACGAACACTGAAGCTTTCTTT.

The rearrangement uses TRBV7-2 and TRBJ1-2, with D possibly matching TRBD1 (5 bases). The CDR3 runs 14 residues. Trimming cost V 5 bases and J 4 bases, with 14 bases left between them. Germline CDR1 is SGHTA and CDR2 is FQGNSA. CDR3 amino acids: CASSARRDAYGYTF. CDR3 DNA sequence: TGTGCCAGCAGCGCTCGCCGGGACGCCTATGGCTACACCTTC.

The chain has TRBV7-6 and TRBJ1-5; unclear D gene. The CDR3 length is 16 residues. Germline CDR1 and CDR2: SGHVS and FNYEAQ. V was trimmed by 4 bases and J by 1 base, leaving 14 bases between them. The CDR3 DNA follows: TGTGCCAGCAGCTCGATGGGAAGGGAAAGCAATCAGCCCCAGCATTTT. The encoded protein is CASSSMGRESNQPQHF.

A few counts support this clone. The chain is built from TRBV27 and TRBJ1-5; a weak D match, TRBD1 (5 bases). The germline gives CDR1 MNHEY, CDR2 SMNVEV (reference sequence). CDR3 length: 16 residues. Trimming left V 5 bases short and J 1 base short, with 15 bases between. CDR3 coding DNA: TGTGCCAGCAGTCCCGACCGCGAGGGGAGCAATCAGCCCCAGCATTTT. Translating gives CASSPDREGSNQPQHF.

As DNA, the CDR3 is TGTGCCAGCAGGCCGGGACAGGGGGATACGCAGTATTTT. The encoded protein is CASRPGQGDTQYF. This chain uses TRBV6-5 with TRBJ2-3; 10 bases are a match to TRBD1. The CDR3 contains 13 residues. CDR1 MNHEY and CDR2 SVGAGI come from the germline V gene. V lost 6 bases, J lost 6 bases, and 3 bases stayed unmatched.

As concerns this clone: Other DNA sequences in this specimen translate into the identical CDR3. The chain is built from TRBV7-9 and TRBJ1-1, with 7 bases aligning to TRBD1. Germline V gene sequence: CDR1 SEHNR, CDR2 FQNEAQ (reference sequence). Trimming cost V 4 bases and J 4 bases; bases outside gene matches: 6. The CDR3 is 14 amino acids. CDR3 nucleotide sequence: TGTGCCAGCAGCTCAACAGGGGATGGCACTGAAGCTTTCTTT. Encoded protein: CASSSTGDGTEAFF. The full variable domain, its missing parts supplied by reference TRBV7-9 and TRBJ1-1, is DTGVSQNPRHKITKRGQNVTFRCDPISEHNRLYWYRQTLGQGPEFLTYFQNEAQLEKSRLLSDRFSAERPKGSFSTLEIQRTEQGDSAMYLCASSSTGDGTEAFFGQGTRLTVV.

V usage is TRBV7-2 and J usage is TRBJ2-3; TRBD1 is a possible D gene (5 bases). Germline V gene lookup returns CDR1 SGHTA and CDR2 FQGNSA. Trimming removed 1 base from V and 5 bases from J, with 13 bases in between. CDR3 length equals 15 residues. CDR3: CASSLVGQGGDTQYF. CDR3 DNA sequence: TGTGCCAGCAGCTTAGTAGGCCAGGGTGGAGATACGCAGTATTTT.

This chain connects TRBV4-1 to TRBJ1-1; tentatively, D is TRBD1 (5 bases). Looked up from germline, CDR1 is MGHRA and CDR2 is YSYEKL. The V gene lost 1 base and the J gene lost 4 bases, with 16 bases spanning the gap. This CDR3 is built from 16 residues. CDR3 sequence (DNA): TGCGCCAGCAGCCAAGGACAAGCAAGGGGCCGCACTGAAGCTTTCTTT. It translates to CASSQGQARGRTEAFF.

This clone occurred once. The sample has other DNA sequences that encode this CDR3 too. CDR3 protein: CASSLTREETQYF. The CDR3 DNA reads TGTGCCAGCAGCTTAACCAGAGAAGAGACCCAGTACTTC. The chain uses TRBV5-4 and TRBJ2-5; D uncertain. V was cut by 2 bases and J by 3 bases, with 8 bases left in between. Germline CDR1 SGHNT, CDR2 YYREEE (reference sequence). CDR3 length: 13 amino acids.

The chain joins TRBV30 to TRBJ2-5; D might be TRBD2 (6 bases). The CDR3 is 14 amino acids. V was clipped by 6 bases and J by 4 bases, with 18 bases between them. CDR1 and CDR2 (germline): GTSNPN, SVGIG (reference sequence). The CDR3 loop is CACSSSGGGETQYF. In DNA, the CDR3 is TGTGCCTGCTCTTCCTCCGGGGGTGGAGAGACCCAGTACTTC.

The V and J genes are TRBV2 and TRBJ2-3; D is possibly TRBD1 (7 bases). Per germline, CDR1 SNHLY and CDR2 FYNNEI. The CDR3 sequence is 13 residues long. Trimming left V 7 bases short and J 3 bases short, with 11 bases between. CDR3 region: CASTRGRTDTQYF. The CDR3, as DNA: TGTGCCAGCACCAGGGGGAGGACAGATACGCAGTATTTT.

The chain is built from TRBV15 and TRBJ1-1; D unclear. This CDR3 has 14 amino acids. The ends were cut back, 5 bases at V and 2 bases at J, with 12 bases in the middle. The germline V gene has CDR1 LNHNV and CDR2 YYDKDF (reference sequence). The DNA for the CDR3 is TGTGCCACCAGCGGTCGGGTCTTAAACACTGAAGCTTTCTTT. Protein: CATSGRVLNTEAFF.

The V and J genes are TRBV14 and TRBJ2-5; D may be TRBD2 (6 bases). Judging by the DNA end, TRBJ2-7 fits better; the J call may be wrong. The CDR3 totals 15 residues. The germline gives CDR1 SGHDN, CDR2 FVKESK. The CDR3 DNA reads as TGTGCCAGCAGCCCCCTGACTAGTCTGGTTAACGAGCAGTACTTC. It encodes CASSPLTSLVNEQYF.

In regard to this clone: Other nucleotide sequences from this sample produce the same CDR3. The chain has TRBV6-6 and TRBJ1-5; TRBD1 aligns across 7 bases. The CDR3 length is 16 residues. With 5 bases clipped from V and 0 bases from J, the junction kept 7 bases outside the gene matches. Germline CDR1 is MNHNY and CDR2 is SVGAGI (reference sequence). CDR3 sequence reads: CASSPGTVYSNQPQHF. As DNA, the CDR3 is TGTGCCAGCAGTCCTGGGACAGTCTATAGCAATCAGCCCCAGCATTTT.

This chain uses TRBV11-2 with TRBJ2-3, with D perhaps TRBD1 or TRBD2 (6 bases each). Trimming left V 5 bases short and J 0 bases short, with 9 bases between. From germline, CDR1 is SGHAT and CDR2 FQNNGV. The CDR3 consists of 14 residues. The DNA of the CDR3 is TGTGCCAGCAGCCAGGGGACTAGCACAGATACGCAGTATTTT. Encoded protein: CASSQGTSTDTQYF.

The chain combines TRBV30 with TRBJ2-7; unclear D gene. This CDR3 comprises 13 residues. Germline-derived CDR1 and CDR2 are GTSNPN and SVGIG (reference sequence). V lost 7 bases, J lost 6 bases, and 19 bases lay in between. Here the CDR3 reads CAYTRAPISEQYF. The CDR3 DNA reads TGTGCCTACACCCGGGCCCCAATTAGCGAGCAGTACTTC.

This chain links TRBV29-1 with TRBJ1-3; D is unclear. Trimming took off 6 bases at V and 4 bases at J, with 10 bases between the two ends. The CDR3 is made up of 12 amino acids. CDR1 and CDR2 (germline): SQVTM, ANQGSEA. This chain's CDR3 is CSVLQSGNTIYF. The CDR3 DNA is TGCAGCGTACTCCAGTCAGGAAACACCATATATTTT.

The CDR3 region has the DNA TGTGCCAGCAGCTTGGGGGGGGAAATGAACACTGAAGCTTTCTTT. Translating it yields CASSLGGEMNTEAFF. The chain has TRBV5-4 and TRBJ1-1; a possible D gene is TRBD1 (5 bases). Per germline, CDR1 SGHNT and CDR2 YYREEE (reference sequence). V lost 0 bases, J lost 0 bases, and 9 bases lay in between. The CDR3 contains 15 residues.

The chain recombines TRBV7-8 with TRBJ2-1; perhaps TRBD1 as D (6 bases). The germline gives CDR1 SGHVS, CDR2 FQNEAQ. There are 15 residues in the CDR3. The V and J ends lost 6 bases and 3 bases respectively, with 15 bases between them. This chain's CDR3 is CASRARGRGYNEQFF. The CDR3 nucleotides read TGTGCCAGCAGAGCCAGGGGCCGGGGCTACAATGAGCAGTTCTTC.

CDR3 DNA sequence: TGCGCCAGCAGCCCCCACGGGGGTCAGGACACTGAAGCTTTCTTT. Translated, it gives CASSPHGGQDTEAFF. The chain employs TRBV4-3 and TRBJ1-1, with TRBD1 as a possible D gene (5 bases). The CDR3 length is 15 residues. Germline V gene lookup returns CDR1 LGHNA and CDR2 YSLEER. The ends were cut back, 4 bases at V and 3 bases at J, with 15 bases in the middle.

The gene calls are TRBV28 and TRBJ1-1; D gene uncertain. This CDR3 has 16 amino acids. The V gene's germline CDR1 is MDHEN and CDR2 SYDVKM. The germline V and J ends were trimmed by 5 bases and 12 bases, with 28 bases remaining between them. CDR3 protein: CASSLTRDLSRGGSFF. Written as DNA, the CDR3 is TGTGCCAGCAGTCTTACCAGAGACCTTTCGCGAGGCGGTTCTTTCTTT.

Comments on this clone: The same CDR3 arises from other DNA sequences in this sample as well. The rearrangement joins TRBV5-1 to TRBJ1-5, with unresolved D. The ends were cut back, 0 bases at V and 2 bases at J, with 9 bases in the middle. The V gene's germline CDR1 is SGHRS and CDR2 YFSETQ. The CDR3 consists of 15 residues. CDR3 coding DNA: TGCGCCAGCAGCTTGGGTGGATTGGGCAATCAGCCCCAGCATTTT. This sequence encodes CASSLGGLGNQPQHF.

With regard to this clone: Other DNA sequences within the sample encode an identical CDR3. The chain joins TRBV7-9 to TRBJ1-1; D is unresolved. Trimming removed 3 bases from V and 1 base from J, with 6 bases in between. The CDR3 runs 13 residues. Germline loops: CDR1 SEHNR, CDR2 FQNEAQ (reference sequence). The CDR3 coding sequence is TGTGCCAGCAGCTTTACTGCGAACACTGAAGCTTTCTTT. Residues: CASSFTANTEAFF.

V and J are TRBV5-6 and TRBJ2-5, with a weak D call TRBD1 (5 bases). Germline V CDR1 and CDR2: SGHDT, YYEEEE. This CDR3 comprises 14 residues. V was cut by 8 bases and J by 1 base, with 15 bases left in between. DNA for the CDR3: TGTGCCAGGACAGACCCGCCAGGCCAAGAGACCCAGTACTTC. This gives the protein CARTDPPGQETQYF.